This is a list of T cell receptor beta chains from one sample in a study of T cells expressing NK-cell markers. TCRdb reprocessed the 5' RACE reads, with one entry per CDR3 protein and no DNA. This sample contains roughly 390,000 distinct CDR3 sequences. Sequenced material: blood T cells: a sorted CD56 or NKG2C T cell subset, CD4+ or CD8+ T cells, or bulk PBMC T cells (not recorded which). These receptors originate from a man between 18 and 69 years old in good health. Both conserved end residues are part of each CDR3.

CDR3,V,J
CASSPWTGWSGEQYF,TRBV6-1,TRBJ2-7
CASSLGGPGWDTQYF,TRBV11-3,TRBJ2-3
CASSPGGLSYNEQFF,TRBV7-2,TRBJ2-1
CASSLRKDSANSPLHF,TRBV7-2,TRBJ1-6
CASSPLRQGDTEAFF,TRBV18,TRBJ1-1
CASSFPGTGGVRETQYF,TRBV5-1,TRBJ2-5
CASSRRGELAKNIQYF,TRBV2,TRBJ2-4
CASRLRGVRYNEQFF,TRBV6-5,TRBJ2-1
CASSLGGSCNGNTIYF,TRBV5-7,TRBJ1-3
CASGYSTYEQYF,TRBV12-5,TRBJ2-7
CASSTGGGSSTDTQYF,TRBV6-1,TRBJ2-3
CASSQRPSGGDYNEQFF,TRBV4-1,TRBJ2-1
CASSRSGGADEQYF,TRBV4-2,TRBJ2-7
CASSQPPRGNEQFF,TRBV4-2,TRBJ2-1
CASRLLSTDTQYF,TRBV2,TRBJ2-3
CASSNLGLAGTYEQYF,TRBV28,TRBJ2-7
CAWTPLGRPEAFF,TRBV30,TRBJ1-1
CATSEASGSEQYF,TRBV24-1,TRBJ2-7
CATRQGYEQYF,TRBV6-1,TRBJ2-7
CASSYGRRSYNSPLHF,TRBV27,TRBJ1-6
CAGRTSGGNEQFF,TRBV6-1,TRBJ2-1
CASSQAPGQGAWGTGELFF,TRBV4-1,TRBJ2-2
CASSIDGAGFGGQFF,TRBV19,TRBJ2-1
CASSQDQATPREQYF,TRBV4-1,TRBJ2-7
CASSKRQGMNTEAFF,TRBV5-1,TRBJ1-1
CASRTSDREGYSNQPQHF,TRBV6-1,TRBJ1-5
CTSSQAESLSSTDTQYF,TRBV1,TRBJ2-3